This T cell receptor beta chain was recovered during a study of regulatory T cells in long-lasting Graves disease. Sequencing libraries for TCR beta were prepared with iRepertoire HTBI primers and Arm-PCR of CDR3 regions. A single record per CDR3 protein comes from TCRdb applying MiXCR to the multiplex PCR reads. The table lists some 500,000 distinct CDR3 sequences, roughly 14% of them singletons, with roughly a tenth in the top ten. V lost 2 bases and J lost 4, with 6 bases in between. This CDR3 region has 13 residues. This clonotype was seen many times. Time point in this sample: newly diagnosed GD, antithyroid drugs for less than 3 months. PBMC RNA was the source of the TCR library. These data also featured in a second study, about T cells in Graves' hyperthyroidism and ophthalmopathy.

Sequences were derived from peripheral blood mononuclear cells (PBMCs), sampled at new diagnosis, from a patient treated with antithyroid drugs. This rearrangement joins TRBV12-3 or TRBV12-4 to TRBJ2-1; the D is unclear. This clonotype was obtained from a young man with Graves disease. The CDR3 loop reads CASSLRPYNEQFF. CDR3 DNA: TGTGCCAGCAGTTTAAGGCCGTACAATGAGCAGTTCTTC.